The 3 T cell receptor beta chains presented below share a single source sample, sequenced in a study of T-cell reconstitution after alpha-beta-depleted transplantation in children. Unique molecular identifiers featured in how the TCRbeta library was prepared. TCRdb recomputed calls from the PCR reads with MiXCR, one row per CDR3 protein. The profile shows 600,000 or so distinct CDR3 sequences, 23% of them singletons. Sequenced here: PBMCs, mostly from graft donor cells, sampled 360 days after TCRalphabeta/CD19-depleted stem cell transplant. These receptors all stem from a boy less than two years old who had a stem cell transplant for acute myeloid leukemia, so the T cells may come from the graft donor.

The chain has TRBV5-1 and TRBJ2-3, with D possibly being TRBD1 or TRBD2 (6 bases each). The CDR3 length is 15 residues. Germline assignment: CDR1 SGHRS and CDR2 YFSETQ. V was pared by 0 bases and J by 4 bases, with 12 bases between. For the CDR3, the DNA is TGCGCCAGCAGCTTGGAGGGGGGAACGCCAGATACGCAGTATTTT. The encoded protein is CASSLEGGTPDTQYF. The entire variable domain, with the rest obtained from reference TRBV5-1 and TRBJ2-3, is as follows: KAGVTQTPRYLIKTRGQQVTLSCSPISGHRSVSWYQQTPGQGLQFLFEYFSETQRNKGNFPGRFSGRQFSNSRSEMNVSTLELGDSALYLCASSLEGGTPDTQYFGPGTRLTVL.

The V gene is TRBV5-1, the J gene TRBJ2-6; D gene unclear. The germline V and J ends were trimmed by 9 bases and 0 bases, with 16 bases remaining between them. This CDR3 is built from 16 residues. CDR1 is SGHRS and CDR2 is YFSETQ in the germline V gene. The CDR3 is CATSNGIPSGANVLTF. CDR3 nucleotide sequence: TGCGCCACATCTAATGGCATCCCCTCTGGGGCCAACGTCCTGACTTTC.

The gene calls are TRBV21-1 and TRBJ1-1; the D call of TRBD1 is as the table states it, not checked on the DNA. TRBV21-1 is given as a pseudogene. The CDR3 loop spans 17 amino acids. For the CDR3, the DNA is TGTGCCAGCAGCAAAGTCGGGGGACCGCGCATGAACACTGAAGCTTTCTTT. It encodes CASSKVGGPRMNTEAFF.